This TCR beta chain appears in the sequencing data of a study of vaccination effects on CD4 cells after COVID-19. Notes on this clone: What it binds is not known.

CD4+ T cells specific for antigen were expanded with viral peptide pools by the ViraFEST assay before sequencing. CD4+ T cells were isolated after 10 days of culture. Negative nucleocapsid antibody tests before and after vaccination confirmed no previous SARS-CoV-2 infection. Study results and limitations: In the study, convalescent patients were few, and early post-infection timepoints were absent. Substantial clonal contraction characterized both infection- and vaccine-induced clones late after vaccination.

Sequencing was performed with immunoSEQ multiplex PCR; in TCRdb, only in-frame clones are kept and a portion is missing. This table holds about 63,000 clones, 60% to 80% found once. V lost 0 bases to trimming and J lost 8 bases; unmatched junction nucleotides: 10. Germline lookup yields CDR1 MRHNA and CDR2 SNTAGT. This CDR3 has 16 residues. The TCR comes from a human donor who received a COVID-19 vaccine. The chain employs TRBV6-4 and TRBJ1-2; 9 bases agree with TRBD1. The material was CD4+ T cells from PBMCs cultured with HCoV-OC43 spike peptides, obtained before COVID-19 vaccination. Specified subset: HCoV-OC43 spike overlapping peptide pool stimulation. In DNA, the CDR3 is TGTGCCAGCAGTGACTCGAACAGGGGGCTCTATGTGGGCTACACCTTC. This codes for CASSDSNRGLYVGYTF.